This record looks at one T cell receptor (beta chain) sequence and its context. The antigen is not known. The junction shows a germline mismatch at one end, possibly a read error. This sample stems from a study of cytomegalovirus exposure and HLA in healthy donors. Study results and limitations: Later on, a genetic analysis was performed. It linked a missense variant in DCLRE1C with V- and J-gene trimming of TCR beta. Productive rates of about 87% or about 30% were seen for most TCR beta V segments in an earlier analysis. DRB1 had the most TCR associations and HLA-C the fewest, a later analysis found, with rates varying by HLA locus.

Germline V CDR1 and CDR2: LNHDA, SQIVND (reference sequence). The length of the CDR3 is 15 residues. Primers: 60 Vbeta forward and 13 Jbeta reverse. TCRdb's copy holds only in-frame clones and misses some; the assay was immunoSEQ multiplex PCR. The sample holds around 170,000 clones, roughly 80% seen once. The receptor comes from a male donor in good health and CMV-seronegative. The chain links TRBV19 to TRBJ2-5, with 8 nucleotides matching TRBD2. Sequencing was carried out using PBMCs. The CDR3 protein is CASSIAAGGQGTQYF. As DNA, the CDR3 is TGTGCCAGTAGTATAGCGGCGGGGGGACAAGGGACCCAGTACTTC.